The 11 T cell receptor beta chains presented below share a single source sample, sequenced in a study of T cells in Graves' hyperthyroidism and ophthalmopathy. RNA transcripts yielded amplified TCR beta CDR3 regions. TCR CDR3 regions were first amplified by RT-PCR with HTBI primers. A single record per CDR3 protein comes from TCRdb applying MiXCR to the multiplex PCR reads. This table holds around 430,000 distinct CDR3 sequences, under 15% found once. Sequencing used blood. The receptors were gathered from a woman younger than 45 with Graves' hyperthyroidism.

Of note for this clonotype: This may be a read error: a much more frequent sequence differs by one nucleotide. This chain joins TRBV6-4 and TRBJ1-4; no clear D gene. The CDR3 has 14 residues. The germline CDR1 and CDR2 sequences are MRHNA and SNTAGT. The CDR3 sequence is CASSYSRGMERLFF. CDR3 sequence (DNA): TGTGCCAGCAGTTACTCGAGAGGAATGGAAAGACTGTTTTTT.

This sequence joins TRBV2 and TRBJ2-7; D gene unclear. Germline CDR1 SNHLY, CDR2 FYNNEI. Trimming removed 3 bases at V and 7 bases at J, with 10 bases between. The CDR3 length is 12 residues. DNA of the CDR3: TGTGCCAGCAGTGAGCCTGGGCTTGAGCAGTACTTC. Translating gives CASSEPGLEQYF.

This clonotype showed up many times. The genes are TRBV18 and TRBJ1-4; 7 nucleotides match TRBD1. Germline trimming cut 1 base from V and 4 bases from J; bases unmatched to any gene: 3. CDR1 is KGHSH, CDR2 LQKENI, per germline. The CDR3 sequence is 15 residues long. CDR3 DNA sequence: TGTGCCAGCTCACCACGGGACAGCGTTAATGAAAAACTGTTTTTT. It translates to CASSPRDSVNEKLFF.

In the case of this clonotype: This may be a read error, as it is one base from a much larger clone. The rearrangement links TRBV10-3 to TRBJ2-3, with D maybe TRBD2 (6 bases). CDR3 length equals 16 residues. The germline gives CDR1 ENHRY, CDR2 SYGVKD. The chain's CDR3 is CAVSEFGGGGTDTQYF. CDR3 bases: TGTGCCGTCAGTGAGTTCGGGGGAGGAGGCACAGATACGCAGTATTTT.

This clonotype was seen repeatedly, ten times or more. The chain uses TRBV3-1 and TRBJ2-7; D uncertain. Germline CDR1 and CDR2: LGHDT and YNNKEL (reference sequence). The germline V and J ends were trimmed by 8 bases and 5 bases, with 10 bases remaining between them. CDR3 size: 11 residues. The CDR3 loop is CASHGYNEQYF. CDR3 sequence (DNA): TGTGCCAGCCATGGGTATAACGAGCAGTACTTC.

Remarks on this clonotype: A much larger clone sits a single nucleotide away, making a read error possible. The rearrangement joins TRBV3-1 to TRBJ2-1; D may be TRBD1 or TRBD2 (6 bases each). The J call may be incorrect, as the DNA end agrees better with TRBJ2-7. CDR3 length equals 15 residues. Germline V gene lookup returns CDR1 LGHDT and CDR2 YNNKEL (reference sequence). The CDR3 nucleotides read TGTGCCAGCACCAAGGGGGGCCGCCTCTACAATGAGCAGTACTTC. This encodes CASTKGGRLYNEQYF.

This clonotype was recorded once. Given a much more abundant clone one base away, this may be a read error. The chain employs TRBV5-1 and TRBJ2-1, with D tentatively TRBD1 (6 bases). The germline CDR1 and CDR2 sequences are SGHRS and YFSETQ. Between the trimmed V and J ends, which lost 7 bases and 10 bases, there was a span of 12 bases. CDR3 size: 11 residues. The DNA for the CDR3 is TGCGCCAGCCGCTCGGACAGCGAGCAGTTCTTC. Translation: CASRSDSEQFF. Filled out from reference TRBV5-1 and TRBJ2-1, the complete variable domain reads KAGVTQTPRYLIKTRGQQVTLSCSPISGHRSVSWYQQTPGQGLQFLFEYFSETQRNKGNFPGRFSGRQFSNSRSEMNVSTLELGDSALYLCASRSDSEQFFGPGTRLTVL.

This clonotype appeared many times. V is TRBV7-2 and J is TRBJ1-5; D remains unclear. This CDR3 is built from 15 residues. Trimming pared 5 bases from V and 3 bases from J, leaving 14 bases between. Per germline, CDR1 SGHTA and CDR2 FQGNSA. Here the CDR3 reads CASSLLLGPNQPQHF. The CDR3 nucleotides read TGTGCCAGCAGCCTACTCCTAGGGCCCAATCAGCCCCAGCATTTT.

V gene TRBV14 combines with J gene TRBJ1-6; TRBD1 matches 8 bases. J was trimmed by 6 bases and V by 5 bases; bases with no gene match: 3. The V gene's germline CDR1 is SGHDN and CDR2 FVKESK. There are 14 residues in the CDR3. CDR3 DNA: TGTGCCAGCAGCGCCGACAGGGGTAATTCACCCCTCCACTTT. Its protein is CASSADRGNSPLHF.

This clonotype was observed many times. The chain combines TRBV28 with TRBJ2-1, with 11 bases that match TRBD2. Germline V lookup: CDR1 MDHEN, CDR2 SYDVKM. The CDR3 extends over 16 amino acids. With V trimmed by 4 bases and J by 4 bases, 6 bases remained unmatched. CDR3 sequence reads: CASSSRTSGHYNEQFF. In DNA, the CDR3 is TGTGCCAGCAGTTCTCGGACTAGCGGGCATTACAATGAGCAGTTCTTC.

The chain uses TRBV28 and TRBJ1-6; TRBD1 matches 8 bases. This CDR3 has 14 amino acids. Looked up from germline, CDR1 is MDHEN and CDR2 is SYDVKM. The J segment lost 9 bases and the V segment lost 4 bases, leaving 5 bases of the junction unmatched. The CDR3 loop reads CASSSDRGISPLHF. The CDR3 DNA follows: TGTGCCAGCAGTTCAGACAGGGGAATTTCACCCCTCCACTTT.